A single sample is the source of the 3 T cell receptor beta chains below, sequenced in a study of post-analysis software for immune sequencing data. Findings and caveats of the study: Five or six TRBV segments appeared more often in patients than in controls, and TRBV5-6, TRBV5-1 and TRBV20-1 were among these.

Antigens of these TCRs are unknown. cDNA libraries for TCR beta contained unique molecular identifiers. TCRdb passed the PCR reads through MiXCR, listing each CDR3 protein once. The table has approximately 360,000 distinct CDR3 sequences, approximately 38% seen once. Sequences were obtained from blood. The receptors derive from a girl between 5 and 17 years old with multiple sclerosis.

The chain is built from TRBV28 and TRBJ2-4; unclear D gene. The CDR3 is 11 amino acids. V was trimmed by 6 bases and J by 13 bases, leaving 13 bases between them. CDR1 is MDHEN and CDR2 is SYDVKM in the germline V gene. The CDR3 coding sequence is TGTGCCAGCAGCACCTACCCCACCCAGTACTTC. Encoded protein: CASSTYPTQYF.

CDR3 protein: CASKPGHLGIYSNQPQHF. DNA of the CDR3: TGTGCCAGCAAGCCGGGCCACCTCGGGATTTATAGCAATCAGCCCCAGCATTTT. This chain uses TRBV6-1 with TRBJ1-5; D gene ambiguous. CDR1 is MNHNS and CDR2 is SASEGT in the germline V gene. The CDR3 is 18 residues long. With 7 bases removed from V and 0 bases from J, the gap between germline ends came to 22 bases.

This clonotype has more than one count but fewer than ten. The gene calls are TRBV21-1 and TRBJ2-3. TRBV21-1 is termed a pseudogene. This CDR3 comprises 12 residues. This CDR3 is CASSTRTDTQYF. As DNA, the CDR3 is TGTGCCAGCAGCACCCGTACTGATACGCAGTATTTT.